This entry is about one TCR beta chain. What it binds is unknown. This sample stems from a study of shared clonotypes between healthy human individuals. Study-level results: The study found about 5.1% of naive CD4 clonotypes shared across a handful of donors. Naive subsets, compared against memory subsets, generally had larger estimated richness values.

Naivety among CD8 cells was defined by CD45RO negativity and positive CCR7 selection, thereby excluding terminally differentiated effector memory CD45RA+ cells. Across several immunoSEQ plates, the genomic DNA of each subset was split evenly. For sorted subsets, roughly 210 ng DNA per replicate equaled some 27,000 T cell genomes. Using immunoSEQ multiplex PCR, the repertoire was profiled, and TCRdb retains in-frame clones only, with some absent. The table has hundreds of thousands of clones, around 90% seen once. CDR1 and CDR2 (germline): SGHTA, FQGNSA. V was clipped by 5 bases and J by 14 bases; unmatched bases: 12. The CDR3 length is 14 residues.

This chain uses TRBV7-2 with TRBJ2-1; 10 bases map to TRBD2. This sequence was found in a man younger than 40 in good health. The sequencing sample was made of naive CD8+ T cells sorted from blood. CDR3 bases: TGTGCCAGCAGCCCTAGCCGTCTAGCGGGAGTGGAGTTCTTC. Translated: CASSPSRLAGVEFF.